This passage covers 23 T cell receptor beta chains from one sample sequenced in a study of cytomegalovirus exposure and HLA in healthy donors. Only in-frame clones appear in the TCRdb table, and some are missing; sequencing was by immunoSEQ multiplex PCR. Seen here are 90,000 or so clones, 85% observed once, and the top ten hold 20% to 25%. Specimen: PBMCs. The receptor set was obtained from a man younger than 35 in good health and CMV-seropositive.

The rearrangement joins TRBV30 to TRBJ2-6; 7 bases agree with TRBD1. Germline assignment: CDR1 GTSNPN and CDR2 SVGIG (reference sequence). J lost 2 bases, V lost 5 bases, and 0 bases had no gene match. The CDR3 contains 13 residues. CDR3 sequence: CAWGTAGANVLTF. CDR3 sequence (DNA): TGTGCCTGGGGGACAGCTGGGGCCAACGTCCTGACTTTC.

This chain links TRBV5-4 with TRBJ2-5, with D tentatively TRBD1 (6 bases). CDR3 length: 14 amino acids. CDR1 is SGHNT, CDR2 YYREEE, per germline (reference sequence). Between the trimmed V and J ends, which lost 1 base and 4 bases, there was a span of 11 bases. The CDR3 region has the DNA TGTGCCAGCAGCTTGAGGCAGGGGCCAGAGACCCAGTACTTC. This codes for CASSLRQGPETQYF.

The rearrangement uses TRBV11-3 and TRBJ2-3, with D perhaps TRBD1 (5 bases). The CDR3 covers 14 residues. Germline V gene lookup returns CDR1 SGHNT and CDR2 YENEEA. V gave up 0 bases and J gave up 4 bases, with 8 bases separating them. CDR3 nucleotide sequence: TGTGCCAGCAGCTTAGATCTGGGGCCAGATACGCAGTATTTT. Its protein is CASSLDLGPDTQYF.

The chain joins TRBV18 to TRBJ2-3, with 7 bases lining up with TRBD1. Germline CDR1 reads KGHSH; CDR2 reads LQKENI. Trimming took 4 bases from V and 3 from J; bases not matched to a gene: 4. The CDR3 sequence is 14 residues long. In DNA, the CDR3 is TGTGCCAGCTCACTACAGGGGCTGACAGATACGCAGTATTTT. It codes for CASSLQGLTDTQYF.

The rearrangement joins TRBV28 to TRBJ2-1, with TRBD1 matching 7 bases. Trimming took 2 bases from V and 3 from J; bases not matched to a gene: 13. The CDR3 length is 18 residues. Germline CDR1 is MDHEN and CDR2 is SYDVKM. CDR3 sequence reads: CASSLDNLDREYYNEQFF. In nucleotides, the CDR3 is TGTGCCAGCAGTTTAGATAATTTAGACAGGGAATACTACAATGAGCAGTTCTTC. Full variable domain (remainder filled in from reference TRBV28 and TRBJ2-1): DVKVTQSSRYLVKRTGEKVFLECVQDMDHENMFWYRQDPGLGLRLIYFSYDVKMKEKGDIPEGYSVSREKKERFSLILESASTNQTSMYLCASSLDNLDREYYNEQFFGPGTRLTVL.

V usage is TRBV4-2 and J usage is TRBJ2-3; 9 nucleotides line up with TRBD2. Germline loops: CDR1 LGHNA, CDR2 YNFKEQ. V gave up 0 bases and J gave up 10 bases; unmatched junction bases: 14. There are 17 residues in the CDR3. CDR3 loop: CASSQDAGLAGPEPQYF. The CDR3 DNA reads TGTGCCAGCAGCCAAGATGCGGGGCTAGCGGGACCTGAGCCGCAGTATTTT.

Here the CDR3 DNA reads TGTGCCAGCAGCCAAGTCGGGGTGAGTGGCTACACCTTC. Translation: CASSQVGVSGYTF. This rearrangement joins TRBV4-2 to TRBJ1-2; D gene uncertain. V lost 1 base to trimming and J lost 7 bases, with 10 bases between them. The CDR3 runs 13 residues. Looked up from germline, CDR1 is LGHNA and CDR2 is YNFKEQ.

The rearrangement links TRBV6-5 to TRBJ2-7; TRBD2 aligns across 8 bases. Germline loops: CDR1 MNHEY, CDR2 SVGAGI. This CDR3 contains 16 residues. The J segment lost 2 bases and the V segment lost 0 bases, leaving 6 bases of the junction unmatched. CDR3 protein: CASSYSLLAAAYEQYV. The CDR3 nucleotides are TGTGCCAGCAGTTACTCTCTACTAGCGGCGGCCTACGAGCAGTACGTC.

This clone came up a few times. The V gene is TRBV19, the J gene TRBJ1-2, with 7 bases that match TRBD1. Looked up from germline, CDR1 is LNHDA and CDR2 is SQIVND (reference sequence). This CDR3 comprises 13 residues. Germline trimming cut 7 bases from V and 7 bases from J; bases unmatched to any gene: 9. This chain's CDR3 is CASTPTGTGGYTF. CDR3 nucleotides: TGTGCCAGTACCCCGACAGGGACGGGTGGCTACACCTTC.

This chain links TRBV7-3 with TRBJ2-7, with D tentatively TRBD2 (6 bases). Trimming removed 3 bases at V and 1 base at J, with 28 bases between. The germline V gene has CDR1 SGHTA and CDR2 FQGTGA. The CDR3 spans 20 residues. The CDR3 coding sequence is TGTGCCAGCAGCTTTGGTCTTGTGGAGGGTGGGCCCCCGAGGTCCTACGAGCAGTACGTC. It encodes CASSFGLVEGGPPRSYEQYV.

CDR3: CASSLYLRGAPRSEQFF. The CDR3 DNA follows: TGTGCCAGCAGCTTGTACTTACGGGGGGCGCCCCGCAGTGAGCAGTTCTTC. This chain uses TRBV5-8 with TRBJ2-1, with D maybe TRBD2 (7 bases). The V end was cut by 1 base, the J end by 9 bases, with 23 bases between. Germline CDR1 is SGHTS and CDR2 is YDEGEE. The CDR3 runs to 17 residues.

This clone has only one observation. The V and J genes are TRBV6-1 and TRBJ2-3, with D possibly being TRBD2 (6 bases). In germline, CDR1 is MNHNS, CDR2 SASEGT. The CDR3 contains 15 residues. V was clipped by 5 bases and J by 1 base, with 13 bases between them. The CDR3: CASSSGGFGTDTQYF. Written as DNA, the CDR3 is TGTGCCAGCAGTTCCGGGGGATTTGGCACAGATACGCAGTATTTT.

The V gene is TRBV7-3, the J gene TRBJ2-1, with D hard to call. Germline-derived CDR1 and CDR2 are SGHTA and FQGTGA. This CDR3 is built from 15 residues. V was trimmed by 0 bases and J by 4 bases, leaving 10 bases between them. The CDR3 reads CASSLTGSVYNEQFF. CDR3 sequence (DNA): TGTGCCAGCAGCTTAACGGGCTCGGTTTACAATGAGCAGTTCTTC.

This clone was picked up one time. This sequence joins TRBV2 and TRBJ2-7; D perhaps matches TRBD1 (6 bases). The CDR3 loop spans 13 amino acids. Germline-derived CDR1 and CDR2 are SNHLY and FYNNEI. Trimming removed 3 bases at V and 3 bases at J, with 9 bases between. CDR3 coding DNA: TGTGCCAGCAGTGATACACAGGGCTACGAGCAGTACTTC. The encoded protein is CASSDTQGYEQYF.

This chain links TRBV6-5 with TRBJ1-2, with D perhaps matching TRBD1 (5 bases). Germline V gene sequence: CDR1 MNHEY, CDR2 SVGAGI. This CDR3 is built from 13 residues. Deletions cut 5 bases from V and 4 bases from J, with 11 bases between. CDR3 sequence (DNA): TGTGCCAGCAGTACAGGCGAAACCTATGGCTACACCTTC. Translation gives CASSTGETYGYTF.

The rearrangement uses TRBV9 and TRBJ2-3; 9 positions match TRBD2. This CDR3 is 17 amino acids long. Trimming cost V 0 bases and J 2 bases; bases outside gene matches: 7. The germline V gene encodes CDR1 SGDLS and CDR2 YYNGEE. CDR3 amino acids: CASSVGRAGGPTDTQYF. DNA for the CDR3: TGTGCCAGCAGCGTAGGGAGAGCGGGAGGCCCCACAGATACGCAGTATTTT.

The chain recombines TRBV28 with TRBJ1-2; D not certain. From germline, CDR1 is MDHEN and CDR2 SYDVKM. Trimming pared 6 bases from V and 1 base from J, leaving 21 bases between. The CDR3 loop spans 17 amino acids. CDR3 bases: TGTGCCAGCAGAACTCTTAAAGACTCGGCGGTTAACTATGGCTACACCTTC. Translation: CASRTLKDSAVNYGYTF.

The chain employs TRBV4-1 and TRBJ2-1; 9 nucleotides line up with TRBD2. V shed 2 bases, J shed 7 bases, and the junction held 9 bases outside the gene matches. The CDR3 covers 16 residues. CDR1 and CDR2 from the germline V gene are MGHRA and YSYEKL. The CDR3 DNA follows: TGCGCCAGCAGCCAATTCTGGCGGGAGGGCCGGAATGAGCAGTTCTTC. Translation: CASSQFWREGRNEQFF.

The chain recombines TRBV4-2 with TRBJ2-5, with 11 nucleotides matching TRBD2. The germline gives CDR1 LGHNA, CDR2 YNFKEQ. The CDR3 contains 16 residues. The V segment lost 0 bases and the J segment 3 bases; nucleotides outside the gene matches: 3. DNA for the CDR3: TGTGCCAGCAGCCAAGAATTGGGACTAGCGGAAGAGACCCAGTACTTC. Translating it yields CASSQELGLAEETQYF.

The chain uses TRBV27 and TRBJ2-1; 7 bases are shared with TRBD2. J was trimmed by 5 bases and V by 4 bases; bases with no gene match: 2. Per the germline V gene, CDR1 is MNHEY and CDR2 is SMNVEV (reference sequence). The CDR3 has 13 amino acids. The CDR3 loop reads CASSWTRDNEQFF. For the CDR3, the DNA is TGTGCCAGCAGTTGGACTAGAGACAATGAGCAGTTCTTC.

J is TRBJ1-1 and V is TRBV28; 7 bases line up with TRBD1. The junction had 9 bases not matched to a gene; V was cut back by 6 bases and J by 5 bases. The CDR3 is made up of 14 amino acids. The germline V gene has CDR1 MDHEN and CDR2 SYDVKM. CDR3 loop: CASSYETTGTEAFF. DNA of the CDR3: TGTGCCAGCAGCTACGAAACGACAGGGACTGAAGCTTTCTTT.

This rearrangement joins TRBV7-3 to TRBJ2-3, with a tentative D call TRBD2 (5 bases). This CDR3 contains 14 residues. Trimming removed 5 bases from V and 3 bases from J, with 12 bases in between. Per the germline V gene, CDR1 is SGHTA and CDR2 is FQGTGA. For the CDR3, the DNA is TGTGCCAGCAGCCCTGTTGGAGGAACAGATACGCAGTATTTT. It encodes CASSPVGGTDTQYF.

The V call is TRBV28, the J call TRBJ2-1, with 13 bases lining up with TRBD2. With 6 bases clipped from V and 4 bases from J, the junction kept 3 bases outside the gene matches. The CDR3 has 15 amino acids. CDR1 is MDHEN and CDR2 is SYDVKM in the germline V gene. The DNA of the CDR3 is TGTGCCAGCAGCCCGGGACTAGCGGGGTACAATGAGCAGTTCTTC. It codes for CASSPGLAGYNEQFF.